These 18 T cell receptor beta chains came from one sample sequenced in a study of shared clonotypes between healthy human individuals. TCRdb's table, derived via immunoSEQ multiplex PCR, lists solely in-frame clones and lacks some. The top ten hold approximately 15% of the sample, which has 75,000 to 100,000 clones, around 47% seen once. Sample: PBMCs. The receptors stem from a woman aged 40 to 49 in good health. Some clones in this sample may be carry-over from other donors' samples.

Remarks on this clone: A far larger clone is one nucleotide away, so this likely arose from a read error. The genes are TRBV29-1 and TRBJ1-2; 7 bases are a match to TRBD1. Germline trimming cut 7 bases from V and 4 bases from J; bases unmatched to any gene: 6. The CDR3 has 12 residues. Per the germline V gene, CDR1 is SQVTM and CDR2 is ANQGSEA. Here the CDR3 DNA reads TGCAGCGCCCAGGGGGGGGTCTATGGCTACACCTTC. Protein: CSAQGGVYGYTF.

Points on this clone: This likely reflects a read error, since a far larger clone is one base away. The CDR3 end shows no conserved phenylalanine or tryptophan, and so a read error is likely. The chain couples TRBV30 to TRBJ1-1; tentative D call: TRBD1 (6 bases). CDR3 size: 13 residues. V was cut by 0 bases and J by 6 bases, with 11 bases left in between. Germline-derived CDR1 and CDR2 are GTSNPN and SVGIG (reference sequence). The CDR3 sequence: CAWSVQGSSEAFS. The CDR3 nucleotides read TGTGCCTGGAGTGTACAGGGTTCCTCTGAAGCTTTCTCT.

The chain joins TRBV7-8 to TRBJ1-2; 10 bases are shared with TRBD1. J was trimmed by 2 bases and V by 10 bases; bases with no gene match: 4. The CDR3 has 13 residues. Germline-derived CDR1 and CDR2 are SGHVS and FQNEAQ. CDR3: CATGTGANYGYTF. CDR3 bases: TGTGCCACGGGGACAGGGGCGAACTATGGCTACACCTTC.

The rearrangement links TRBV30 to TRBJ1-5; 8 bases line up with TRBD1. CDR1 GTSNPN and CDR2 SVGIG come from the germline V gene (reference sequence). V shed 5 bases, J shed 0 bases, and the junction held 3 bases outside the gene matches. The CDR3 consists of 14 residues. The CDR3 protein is CAWAGGLSNQPQHF. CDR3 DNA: TGTGCCTGGGCAGGGGGCCTTAGCAATCAGCCCCAGCATTTT.

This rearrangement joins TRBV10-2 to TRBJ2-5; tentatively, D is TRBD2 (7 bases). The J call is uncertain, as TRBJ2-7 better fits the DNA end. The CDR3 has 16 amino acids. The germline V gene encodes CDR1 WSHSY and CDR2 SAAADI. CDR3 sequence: CASSESGGREKREQYF. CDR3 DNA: TGCGCCAGCAGTGAGTCAGGGGGGCGGGAGAAGCGCGAGCAGTACTTC.

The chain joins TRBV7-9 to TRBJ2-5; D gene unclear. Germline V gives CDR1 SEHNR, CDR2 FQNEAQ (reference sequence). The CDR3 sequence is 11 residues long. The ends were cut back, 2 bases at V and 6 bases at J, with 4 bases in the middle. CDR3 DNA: TGTGCCAGCAGCTTACGGAAGACCCAGTACTTC. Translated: CASSLRKTQYF.

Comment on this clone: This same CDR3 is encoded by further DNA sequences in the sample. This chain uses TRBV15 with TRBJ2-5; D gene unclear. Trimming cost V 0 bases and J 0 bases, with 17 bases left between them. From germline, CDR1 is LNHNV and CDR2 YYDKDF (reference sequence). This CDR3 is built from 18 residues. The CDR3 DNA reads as TGTGCCACCAGCAGAGATAAGAGCTCCTATACGTACCAAGAGACCCAGTACTTC. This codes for CATSRDKSSYTYQETQYF.

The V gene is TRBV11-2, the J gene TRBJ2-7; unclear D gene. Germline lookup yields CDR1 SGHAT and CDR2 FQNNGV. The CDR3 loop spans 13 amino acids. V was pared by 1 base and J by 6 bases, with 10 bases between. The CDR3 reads CASSLVTGSEQYF. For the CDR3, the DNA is TGTGCCAGCAGCTTAGTGACGGGCTCCGAGCAGTACTTC.

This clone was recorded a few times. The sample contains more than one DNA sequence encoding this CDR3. In DNA, the CDR3 is TGCAGCGTTGCCCTCGGGGATCAGCCCCAGCATTTT. It encodes CSVALGDQPQHF. The chain couples TRBV29-1 to TRBJ1-5; D unclear. Trimming removed 4 bases at V and 5 bases at J, with 9 bases between. Germline V gene lookup returns CDR1 SQVTM and CDR2 ANQGSEA. This CDR3 has 12 amino acids.

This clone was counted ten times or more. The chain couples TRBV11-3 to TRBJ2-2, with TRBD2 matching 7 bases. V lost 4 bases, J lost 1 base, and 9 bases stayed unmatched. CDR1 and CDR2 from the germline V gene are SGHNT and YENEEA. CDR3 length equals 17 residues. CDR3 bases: TGTGCCAGCAGCTCCTCAGCGAGCGGGGAGAACACCGGGGAGCTGTTTTTT. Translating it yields CASSSSASGENTGELFF.

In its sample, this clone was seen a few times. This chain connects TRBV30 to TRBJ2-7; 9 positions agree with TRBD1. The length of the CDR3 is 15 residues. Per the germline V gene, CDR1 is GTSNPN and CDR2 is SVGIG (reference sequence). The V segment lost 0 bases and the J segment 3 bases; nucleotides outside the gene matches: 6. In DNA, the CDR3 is TGTGCCTGGAGTGTACGATTGGGACAGGGCTACGAGCAGTACTTC. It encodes CAWSVRLGQGYEQYF.

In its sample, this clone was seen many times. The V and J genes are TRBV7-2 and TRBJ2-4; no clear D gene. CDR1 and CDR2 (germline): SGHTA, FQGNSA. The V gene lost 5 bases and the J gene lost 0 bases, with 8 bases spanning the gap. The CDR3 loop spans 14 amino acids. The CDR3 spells CASSQTLAKNIQYF. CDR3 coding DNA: TGTGCCAGCAGCCAGACGTTAGCCAAAAACATTCAGTACTTC.

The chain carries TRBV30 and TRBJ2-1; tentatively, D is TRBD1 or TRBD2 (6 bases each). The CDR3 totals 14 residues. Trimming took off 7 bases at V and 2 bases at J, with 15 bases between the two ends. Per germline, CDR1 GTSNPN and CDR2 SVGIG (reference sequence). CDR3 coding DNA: TGTGCCTCTTCGAGGGGGGTGGCCTACAATGAGCAGTTCTTC. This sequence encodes CASSRGVAYNEQFF.

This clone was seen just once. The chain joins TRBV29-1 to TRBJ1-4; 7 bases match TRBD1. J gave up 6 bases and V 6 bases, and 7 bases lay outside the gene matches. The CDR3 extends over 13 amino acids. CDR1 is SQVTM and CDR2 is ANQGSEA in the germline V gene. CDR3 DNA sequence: TGCAGCGTGGATACAGGGGAGGATGAAAAACTGTTTTTT. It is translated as CSVDTGEDEKLFF.

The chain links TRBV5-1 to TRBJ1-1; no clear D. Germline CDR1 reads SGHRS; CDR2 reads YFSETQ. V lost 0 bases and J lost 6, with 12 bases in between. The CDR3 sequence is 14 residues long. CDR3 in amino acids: CASSLEGGLPEAFF. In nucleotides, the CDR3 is TGCGCCAGCAGCTTGGAGGGCGGACTCCCTGAAGCTTTCTTT. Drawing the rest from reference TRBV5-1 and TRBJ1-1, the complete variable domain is KAGVTQTPRYLIKTRGQQVTLSCSPISGHRSVSWYQQTPGQGLQFLFEYFSETQRNKGNFPGRFSGRQFSNSRSEMNVSTLELGDSALYLCASSLEGGLPEAFFGQGTRLTVV.

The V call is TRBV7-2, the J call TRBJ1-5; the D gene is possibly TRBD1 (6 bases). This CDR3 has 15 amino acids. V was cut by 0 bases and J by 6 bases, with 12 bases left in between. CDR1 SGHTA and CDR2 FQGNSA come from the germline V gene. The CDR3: CASSLAGGGVQPQHF. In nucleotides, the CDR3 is TGTGCCAGCAGCTTAGCGGGGGGCGGGGTTCAGCCCCAGCATTTT.

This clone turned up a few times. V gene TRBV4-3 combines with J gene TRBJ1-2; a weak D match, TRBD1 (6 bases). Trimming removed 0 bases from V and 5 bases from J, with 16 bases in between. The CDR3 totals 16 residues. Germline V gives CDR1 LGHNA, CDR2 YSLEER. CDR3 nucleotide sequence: TGCGCCAGCAGCCAAGATCAGTGGGGGGGCCAATATGGCTACACCTTC. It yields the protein CASSQDQWGGQYGYTF.

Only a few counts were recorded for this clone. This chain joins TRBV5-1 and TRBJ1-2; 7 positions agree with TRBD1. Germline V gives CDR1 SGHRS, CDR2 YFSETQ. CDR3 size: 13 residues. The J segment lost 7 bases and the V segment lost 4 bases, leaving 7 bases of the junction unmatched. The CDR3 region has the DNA TGCGCCAGCAGCCAAGCCGACAGGGCTGGCTACACCTTC. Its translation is CASSQADRAGYTF.